A selection of T cell receptor beta chains follows, all from one sample in a study of shared clonotypes between healthy human individuals. TCRdb's table, derived via immunoSEQ multiplex PCR, lists solely in-frame clones and lacks some. The table has under 750,000 clones, roughly 72% seen once; the top ten hold around 1.8%. Source material: memory CD4+ T cells sorted from blood. These TCRs come from a woman aged 30 to 39 in good health. The CDR3 runs from the conserved cysteine through the conserved F or W. A D gene is named only where the DNA matches it firmly. Size values are once, few and many counts, or a class for expanded clones, and some rows have none.

v_gene	j_gene	len	d_gene	abundance	CDR3nt	CDR3aa
TRBV19	TRBJ2-7	14	-	few	TGTGCCAGTAGCCGAGGGCAGGCTACCTACGAGCAGTACTTC	CASSRGQATYEQYF
TRBV28	TRBJ2-6	16	-	-	TGTGCCAGCACCCCTCGGCAGGGCCGCGGGGCCAACGTCCTGACTTTC	CASTPRQGRGANVLTF
TRBV19	TRBJ1-5	15	TRBD1	-	TGTGCCAGTCAGCTGGGACAGGGGTACAATCAGCCCCAGCATTTT	CASQLGQGYNQPQHF
TRBV5-8	TRBJ2-1	19	TRBD1	-	TGTGCCAGCAGCTTGACTCTCCGGGACAGCTCCCGGAGCGCCCATGAGCAGTTCTTC	CASSLTLRDSSRSAHEQFF
TRBV6-5	TRBJ1-4	15	-	-	TGTGCCAGCAGTTACTCTCAGGGACCTAATGAAAAACTGTTTTTT	CASSYSQGPNEKLFF
TRBV7-6	TRBJ2-1	16	TRBD2	-	TGTGCCAGCAGCTTAGTAGCGGGAGGGATTTACAATGAGCAGTTCTTC	CASSLVAGGIYNEQFF
TRBV5-6	TRBJ2-5	14	-	-	TGTGCCAGCAGCCGCAGGGCGGGCCAGGAGACCCAGTACTTC	CASSRRAGQETQYF
TRBV7-6	TRBJ2-5	17	TRBD2	-	TGTGCCAGCAGCCGAGGACTAGCGGGAGCTGGGCAAGAGACCCAGTACTTC	CASSRGLAGAGQETQYF
TRBV7-2	TRBJ1-1	14	TRBD1	few	TGTGCCAGCAGCCCGCGGACAGGGAACACTGAAGCTTTCTTT	CASSPRTGNTEAFF
TRBV6-1	TRBJ2-3	13	-	-	TGTGCCAGCAGTGAAGCGCGGGGAGATACGCAGTATTTT	CASSEARGDTQYF
TRBV27	TRBJ2-3	13	-	once	TGTGCCAGCAGTTTAGAAGGACGGGCGGTCGTGTATTTT	CASSLEGRAVVYF
TRBV18	TRBJ2-7	14	TRBD1	-	TGTGCCAGCTCACCAAGGACAGGGTTTCTCGAGCAGTACTTC	CASSPRTGFLEQYF
TRBV6-6	TRBJ2-3	15	TRBD2	-	TGTGCCAGCAGCCTAACTAGCGGGAGGCCAGATACGCAGTATTTT	CASSLTSGRPDTQYF
TRBV6-6	TRBJ1-6	12	-	-	TGTGCCAGCAGGGAGCAGAATTCACCCCTCCACTTT	CASREQNSPLHF
TRBV28	TRBJ2-7	12	TRBD2	-	TGTGCCAGGACTAGCGGGCGGAACGAGCAGTACTTC	CARTSGRNEQYF
TRBV11-2	TRBJ2-1	14	-	-	TGTGCCAGCAGCTTAAAATGGTCTATCGATGAGCAGTTCTTC	CASSLKWSIDEQFF
TRBV5-6	TRBJ1-3	15	-	-	TGTGCCAGCAGCTTCCAGACCGTGTCTGGAAACACCATATATTTT	CASSFQTVSGNTIYF
TRBV9	TRBJ2-1	15	-	-	TGTGCCAGCAGCGCGCTAGCGCAGTCCTACAATGAGCAGTTCTTC	CASSALAQSYNEQFF
TRBV30	TRBJ1-6	13	-	-	TGTGCCTGGAGTGCGACAGTGAATTCACCCCTCCACTTT	CAWSATVNSPLHF
TRBV7-9	TRBJ1-1	14	-	-	TGTGCCAGCAGCTTAGATGGGGGGAACACTGAAGCTTTCTTT	CASSLDGGNTEAFF
TRBV28	TRBJ1-5	15	-	once	TGTGCCAGCCATGTCGTCGAGGGTAGCAATCAGCCCCAGCATTTT	CASHVVEGSNQPQHF
TRBV5-1	TRBJ2-1	16	TRBD2	-	TGCGCCAGCAGCTTGGTACTAGCGGGGTCCTACAATGAGCAGTTCTTC	CASSLVLAGSYNEQFF
TRBV29-1	TRBJ2-1	15	TRBD2	-	TGCAGCGTTGAAGATGTGAGCGGGAGGGGGTATGAGCAGTTCTTC	CSVEDVSGRGYEQFF
TRBV5-1	TRBJ1-3	16	-	-	TGCGCCAGCAGCCTGGGAAGAAACCCGGGAGGAAACACCATATATTTT	CASSLGRNPGGNTIYF
TRBV27	TRBJ1-1	11	-	few	TGTGCCAGCAGCACTAACACTGAAGCTTTCTTT	CASSTNTEAFF
TRBV18	TRBJ1-5	15	-	-	TGTGCCAGCTCACCACGGGAGAATAGCAATCAGCCCCAGCATTTT	CASSPRENSNQPQHF
TRBV5-1	TRBJ2-7	12	-	-	TGCGCCAGCAGCTTGGGTAGAGACGAGCAGTACTTC	CASSLGRDEQYF
TRBV13	TRBJ1-2	13	-	-	TGTGCCAGCAGCCCAGATATACGGTATGGCTACACCTTC	CASSPDIRYGYTF
TRBV28	TRBJ2-5	18	-	few	TGTGCCAGCAGTTTCATTGGCTTAAGGGGGAGGCAAGAGGAGACCCAGTACTTC	CASSFIGLRGRQEETQYF
TRBV7-6	TRBJ2-7	15	-	-	TGTGCCAGCAGCTTATCAGGGGCCAATTTCTACGAGCAGTACTTC	CASSLSGANFYEQYF
TRBV2	TRBJ2-1	14	TRBD2	-	TGTGCCAGCAAGGTGGGAGGGTCCTACAATGAGCAGTTCTTC	CASKVGGSYNEQFF
TRBV5-1	TRBJ2-3	14	-	-	TGCGCCAGCAGCTTGGCGGGAGCGACAGATACGCAGTATTTT	CASSLAGATDTQYF
TRBV2	TRBJ2-7	13	TRBD1	-	TGTGCCAGCAGCCAAGGACAGGCCTACGAGCAGTACTTC	CASSQGQAYEQYF
TRBV6-5	TRBJ2-7	14	-	-	TGTGCCAGCAGTTTCGGACCGAGATCCTACGAGCAGTACTTC	CASSFGPRSYEQYF
TRBV4-2	TRBJ2-3	18	-	-	TGTGCCAGCAGCCAAGCATTACTCACTTGGGGGTACACAGATACGCAGTATTTT	CASSQALLTWGYTDTQYF
TRBV29-1	TRBJ2-1	12	TRBD1	-	TGCAGCGTTGTGGGACAGGTAAATGAGCAGTTCTTC	CSVVGQVNEQFF
TRBV5-8	TRBJ2-1	13	-	-	TGTGCCAGCAGCTTAACCACGGGGAATGAGCAGTTCTTC	CASSLTTGNEQFF
TRBV5-4	TRBJ2-5	14	TRBD1	-	TGTGCCAGCAGCTCCACCGGGACAGAAGAGACCCAGTACTTC	CASSSTGTEETQYF
TRBV23-1	TRBJ1-2	14	TRBD1	-	TGCGCCAGCAGTCAATTCGGACAGGAATCTGGCTACACCTTC	CASSQFGQESGYTF
TRBV9	TRBJ2-3	16	-	-	TGTGCCAGCAGCGTAGGAGGGGCGCTGAGCACAGATACGCAGTATTTT	CASSVGGALSTDTQYF
TRBV27	TRBJ1-5	14	-	once	TGTGCCAGCAGTTTGGACGGATGGCATCAGCCCCAGCATTTT	CASSLDGWHQPQHF
TRBV18	TRBJ2-7	16	TRBD2	once	TGTGCCAGCTCACCGCAAAGGAGCGGGGGCGGGGGCGAGCAGTACTTC	CASSPQRSGGGGEQYF
TRBV19	TRBJ2-1	12	-	once	TGTGCCAGTAGTAGGGGGGACAATGAGCAGTTCTTC	CASSRGDNEQFF
TRBV9	TRBJ2-1	13	TRBD2	-	TGTGCCAGCAGCGTAGGCCTAGCGGGGCAGCAGTTCTTC	CASSVGLAGQQFF
TRBV2	TRBJ1-1	13	TRBD1	-	TGTGCCAGCAACCGGGACAGGGAATATGAAGCTTTCTTT	CASNRDREYEAFF
TRBV6-4	TRBJ2-3	14	TRBD2	-	TGTGCCAGCAGCCCACTAGCGGGGACAGATACGCAGTATTTT	CASSPLAGTDTQYF
TRBV18	TRBJ1-4	15	TRBD1	-	TGTGCCAGCTCACCCACAGGGGATCTTGGTGAAAAACTGTTTTTT	CASSPTGDLGEKLFF
TRBV19	TRBJ1-2	14	TRBD1	-	TGTGCCAGTAGTGGGCAGGGGGCTGGATATGGCTACACCTTC	CASSGQGAGYGYTF
TRBV11-2	TRBJ2-7	15	-	-	TGTGCCAGCAGCTTAGAAGGAGGGGCCCACCACGAGCAGTACTTC	CASSLEGGAHHEQYF
TRBV19	TRBJ1-5	18	TRBD1	-	TGTGCCAGTAGTAGAAGACCGAAAGGGGGCGGGAGCAATCAGCCCCAGCATTTT	CASSRRPKGGGSNQPQHF
TRBV4-1	TRBJ1-2	14	-	-	TGCGCCAGCAGCCAAGATCTGAGCAACTATGGCTACACCTTC	CASSQDLSNYGYTF
TRBV6-5	TRBJ2-7	14	-	-	TGTGCCAGCAGCCGCCGCACAGAACAACTGGAGCAGTACTTC	CASSRRTEQLEQYF
TRBV14	TRBJ1-2	13	TRBD1	-	TGTGCCAGCAGCCCCAGACAGGGCGATGGCTACACCTTC	CASSPRQGDGYTF
TRBV10-2	TRBJ1-3	13	-	once	TGCGCCAGCAGGTTCCGCTCTGGAAACACCATATATTTT	CASRFRSGNTIYF
TRBV7-2	TRBJ2-2	17	TRBD2	many	TGTGCCAGCAGCTCGGGACTAGCGGGAGTTAACACCGGGGAGCTGTTTTTT	CASSSGLAGVNTGELFF
TRBV6-5	TRBJ2-3	12	-	-	TGTGCCAGCAGTTCGAGCACAGATACGCAGTATTTT	CASSSSTDTQYF
TRBV27	TRBJ1-1	16	-	-	TGTGCCAGCATGGATACCGTAAAATGGAGGCTCACTGAAGCTTTCTTT	CASMDTVKWRLTEAFF
TRBV25-1	TRBJ1-5	13	-	-	TGTGCCAGCAGTGGGGGCCTATCTCAGCCCCAGCATTTT	CASSGGLSQPQHF
TRBV5-1	TRBJ2-3	14	TRBD2	-	TGCGCCAGCAGCTCCTGGACTAGCGGTTATACGCAGTATTTT	CASSSWTSGYTQYF
TRBV9	TRBJ1-3	13	TRBD1	-	TGTGCCAGCAGCGTCGGACAGGAAAACACCATATATTTT	CASSVGQENTIYF